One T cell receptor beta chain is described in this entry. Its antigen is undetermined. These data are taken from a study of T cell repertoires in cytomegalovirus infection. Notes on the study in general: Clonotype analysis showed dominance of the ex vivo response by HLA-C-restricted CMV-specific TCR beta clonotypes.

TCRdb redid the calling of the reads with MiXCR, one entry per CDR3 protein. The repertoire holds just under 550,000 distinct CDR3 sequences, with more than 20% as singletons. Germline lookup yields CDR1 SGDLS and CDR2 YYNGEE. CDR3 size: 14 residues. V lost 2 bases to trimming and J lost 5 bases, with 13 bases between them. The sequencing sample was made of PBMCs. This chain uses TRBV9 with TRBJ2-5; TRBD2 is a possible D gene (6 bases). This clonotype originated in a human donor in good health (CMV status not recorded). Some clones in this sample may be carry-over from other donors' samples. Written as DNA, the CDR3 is TGTGCCAGCAGCGTGGGGGGTTTTAGTGAGACCCAGTACTTC. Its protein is CASSVGGFSETQYF.